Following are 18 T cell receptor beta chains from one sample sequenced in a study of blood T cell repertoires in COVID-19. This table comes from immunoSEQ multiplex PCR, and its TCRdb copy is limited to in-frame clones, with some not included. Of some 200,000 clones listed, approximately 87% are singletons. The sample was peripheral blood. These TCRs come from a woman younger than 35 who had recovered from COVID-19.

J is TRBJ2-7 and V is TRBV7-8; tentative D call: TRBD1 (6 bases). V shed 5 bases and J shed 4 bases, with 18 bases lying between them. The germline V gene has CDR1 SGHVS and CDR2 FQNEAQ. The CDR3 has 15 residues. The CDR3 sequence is CASSAYRDTSYEQYV. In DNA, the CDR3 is TGTGCCAGCAGCGCGTACCGGGACACCTCATACGAGCAGTACGTC.

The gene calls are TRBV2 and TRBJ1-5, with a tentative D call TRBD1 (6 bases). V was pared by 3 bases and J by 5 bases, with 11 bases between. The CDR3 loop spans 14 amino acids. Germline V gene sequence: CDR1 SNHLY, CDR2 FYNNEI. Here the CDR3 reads CASSEGTLDQPQHF. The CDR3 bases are TGTGCCAGCAGTGAGGGGACACTAGATCAGCCCCAGCATTTT. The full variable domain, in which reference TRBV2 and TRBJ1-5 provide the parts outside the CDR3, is EPEVTQTPSHQVTQMGQEVILRCVPISNHLYFYWYRQILGQKVEFLVSFYNNEISEKSEIFDDQFSVERPDGSNFTLKIRSTKLEDSAMYFCASSEGTLDQPQHFGDGTRLSIL.

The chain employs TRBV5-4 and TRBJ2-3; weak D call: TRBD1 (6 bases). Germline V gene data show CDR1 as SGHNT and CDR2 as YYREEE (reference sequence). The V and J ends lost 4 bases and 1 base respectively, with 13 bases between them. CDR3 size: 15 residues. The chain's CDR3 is CASSKRDTRTDTQYF. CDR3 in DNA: TGTGCCAGCAGCAAACGGGACACTCGCACAGATACGCAGTATTTT.

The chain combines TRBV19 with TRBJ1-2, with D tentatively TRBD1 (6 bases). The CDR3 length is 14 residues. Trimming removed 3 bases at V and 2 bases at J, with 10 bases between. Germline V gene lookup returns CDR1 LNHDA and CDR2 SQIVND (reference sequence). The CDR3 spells CASSIRGSNYGYTF. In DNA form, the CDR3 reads TGTGCCAGTAGTATTAGGGGGTCCAACTATGGCTACACCTTC. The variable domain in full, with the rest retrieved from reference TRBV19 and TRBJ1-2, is DGGITQSPKYLFRKEGQNVTLSCEQNLNHDAMYWYRQDPGQGLRLIYYSQIVNDFQKGDIAEGYSVSREKKESFPLTVTSAQKNPTAFYLCASSIRGSNYGYTFGSGTRLTVV.

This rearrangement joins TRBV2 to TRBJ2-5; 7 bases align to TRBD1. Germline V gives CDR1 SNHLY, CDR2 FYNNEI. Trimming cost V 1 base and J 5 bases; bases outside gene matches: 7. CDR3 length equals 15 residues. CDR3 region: CASSEEGALGETQYF. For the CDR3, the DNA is TGTGCCAGCAGTGAAGAGGGGGCGCTTGGTGAGACCCAGTACTTC.

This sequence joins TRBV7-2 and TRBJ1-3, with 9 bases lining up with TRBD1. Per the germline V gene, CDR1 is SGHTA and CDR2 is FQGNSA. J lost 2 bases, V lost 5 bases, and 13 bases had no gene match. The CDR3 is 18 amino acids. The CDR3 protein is CASSPGQGRGSAGNTIYF. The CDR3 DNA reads TGTGCCAGCAGCCCAGGACAGGGGAGAGGAAGCGCTGGAAACACCATATATTTT.

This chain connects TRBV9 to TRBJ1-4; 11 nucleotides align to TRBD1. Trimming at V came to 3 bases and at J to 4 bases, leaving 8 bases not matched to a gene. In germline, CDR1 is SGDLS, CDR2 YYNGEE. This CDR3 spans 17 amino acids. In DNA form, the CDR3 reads TGTGCCAGCAGCGCCGGACAGGGGGCGCCGAATAATGAAAAACTGTTTTTT. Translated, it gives CASSAGQGAPNNEKLFF.

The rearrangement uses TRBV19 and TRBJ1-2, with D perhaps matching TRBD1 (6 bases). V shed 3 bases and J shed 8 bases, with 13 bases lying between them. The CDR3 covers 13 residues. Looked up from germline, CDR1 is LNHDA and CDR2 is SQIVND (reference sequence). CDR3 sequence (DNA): TGTGCCAGTAGTATTCAGGGGTCGAAAGGCTACACCTTC. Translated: CASSIQGSKGYTF.

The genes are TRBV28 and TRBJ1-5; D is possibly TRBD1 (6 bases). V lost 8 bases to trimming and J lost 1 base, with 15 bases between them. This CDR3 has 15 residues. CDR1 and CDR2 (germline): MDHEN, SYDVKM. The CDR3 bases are TGTGCCAGCCTCACTGGGACAAACAGCAATCAGCCCCAGCATTTT. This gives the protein CASLTGTNSNQPQHF.

The CDR3 protein is CASSPVSGDQPQHF. DNA for the CDR3: TGTGCCAGCTCACCAGTATCAGGGGACCAGCCCCAGCATTTT. The V call is TRBV18, the J call TRBJ1-5; tentative D call: TRBD1 (6 bases). The CDR3 has 14 residues. Germline loops: CDR1 KGHSH, CDR2 LQKENI. The V end was cut by 2 bases, the J end by 7 bases, with 12 bases between.

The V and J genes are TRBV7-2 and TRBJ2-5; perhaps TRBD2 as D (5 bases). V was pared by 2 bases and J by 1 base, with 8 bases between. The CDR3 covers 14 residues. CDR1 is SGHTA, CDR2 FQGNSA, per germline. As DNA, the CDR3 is TGTGCCAGCAGCTTAACGAGCGGCCAAGAGACCCAGTACTTC. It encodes CASSLTSGQETQYF. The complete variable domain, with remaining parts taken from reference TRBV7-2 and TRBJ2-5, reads GAGVSQSPSNKVTEKGKDVELRCDPISGHTALYWYRQSLGQGLEFLIYFQGNSAPDKSGLPSDRFSAERTGGSVSTLTIQRTQQEDSAVYLCASSLTSGQETQYFGPGTRLLVL.

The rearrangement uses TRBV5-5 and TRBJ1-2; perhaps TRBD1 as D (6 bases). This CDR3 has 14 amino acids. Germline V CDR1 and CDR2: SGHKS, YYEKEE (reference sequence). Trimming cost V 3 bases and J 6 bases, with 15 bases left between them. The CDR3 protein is CASSSGQRLDGYTF. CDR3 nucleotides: TGTGCCAGCAGCTCCGGACAGAGGTTGGATGGCTACACCTTC.

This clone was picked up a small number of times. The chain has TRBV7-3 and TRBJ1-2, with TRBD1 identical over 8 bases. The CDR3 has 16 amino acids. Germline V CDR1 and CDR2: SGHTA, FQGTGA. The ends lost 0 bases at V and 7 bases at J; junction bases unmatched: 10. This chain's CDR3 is CASSLTRGQEGVGYTF. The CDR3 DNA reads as TGTGCCAGCAGCTTAACCCGGGGACAGGAGGGTGTTGGCTACACCTTC.

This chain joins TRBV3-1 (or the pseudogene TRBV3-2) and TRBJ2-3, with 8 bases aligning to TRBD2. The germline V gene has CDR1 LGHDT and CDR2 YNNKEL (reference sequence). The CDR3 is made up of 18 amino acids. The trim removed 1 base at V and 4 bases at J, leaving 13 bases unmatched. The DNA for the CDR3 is TGTGCCAGCAGCCAAGTCCGATTAAGAGCGGGAGACCCAGATACGCAGTATTTT. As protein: CASSQVRLRAGDPDTQYF.

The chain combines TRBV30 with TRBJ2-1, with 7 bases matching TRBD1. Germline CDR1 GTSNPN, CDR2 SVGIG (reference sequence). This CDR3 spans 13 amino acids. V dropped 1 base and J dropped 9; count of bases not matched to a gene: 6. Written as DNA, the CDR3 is TGTGCCTGGAGTGAGAAGTCAGGGGGTGAGCAGTTCTTC. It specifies CAWSEKSGGEQFF.

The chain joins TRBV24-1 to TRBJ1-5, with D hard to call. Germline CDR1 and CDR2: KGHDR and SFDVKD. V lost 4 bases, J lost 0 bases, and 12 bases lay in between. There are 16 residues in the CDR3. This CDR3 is CATSEGGWSSNQPQHF. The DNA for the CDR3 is TGTGCCACCAGTGAGGGTGGGTGGAGTAGCAATCAGCCCCAGCATTTT.

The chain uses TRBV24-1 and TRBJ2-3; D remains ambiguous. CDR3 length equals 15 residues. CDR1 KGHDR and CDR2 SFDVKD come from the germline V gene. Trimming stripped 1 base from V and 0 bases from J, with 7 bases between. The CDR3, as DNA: TGTGCCACCAGTGATTTACCAGGTAGCACAGATACGCAGTATTTT. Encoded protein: CATSDLPGSTDTQYF.

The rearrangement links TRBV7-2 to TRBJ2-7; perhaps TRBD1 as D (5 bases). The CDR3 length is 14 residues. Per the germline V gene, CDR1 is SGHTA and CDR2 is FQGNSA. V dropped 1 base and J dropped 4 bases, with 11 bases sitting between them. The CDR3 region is CASSLGTRQYEQYV. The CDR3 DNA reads TGTGCCAGCAGCTTAGGCACAAGACAGTACGAGCAGTACGTC.